This T cell receptor (beta chain) was documented in a study of TIL therapy for anti-PD-1-resistant metastatic lung cancer. Study-wide background: A few tumors were EGFR-mutant and two were ALK-rearranged. The study, taken as a whole, reports: Compared with baseline intratumoral T cells, expanded TIL cultures were more clonal and less diverse (around 5.7% vs 31%).

The libraries were made with immunoSEQ v3. Profiling relied on immunoSEQ multiplex PCR, and the TCRdb table lists in-frame clones only, not all of them. Here the sample spans over 20,000 clones, approximately 72% being singletons. The sample's time point: pre-treatment sample, taken before nivolumab and TIL therapy. Tumor tissue came from excised metastases, mostly pleural nodules or supraclavicular lymph nodes. Regarding this clone: Its target is unknown.

Germline values: CDR1 SEHNR, CDR2 FQNEAQ (reference sequence). There are 14 residues in the CDR3. V was pared by 4 bases and J by 4 bases, with 14 bases between. The chain is built from TRBV7-9 and TRBJ2-7, with TRBD1 as a possible D gene (6 bases). This TCR derives from a person aged 25 to 79 with non-small cell lung cancer. The material was tumor tissue, obtained at baseline. CDR3: CASSYPGRGYEQYF. The CDR3 DNA follows: TGTGCCAGCAGCTACCCCGGTAGGGGGTACGAGCAGTACTTC.